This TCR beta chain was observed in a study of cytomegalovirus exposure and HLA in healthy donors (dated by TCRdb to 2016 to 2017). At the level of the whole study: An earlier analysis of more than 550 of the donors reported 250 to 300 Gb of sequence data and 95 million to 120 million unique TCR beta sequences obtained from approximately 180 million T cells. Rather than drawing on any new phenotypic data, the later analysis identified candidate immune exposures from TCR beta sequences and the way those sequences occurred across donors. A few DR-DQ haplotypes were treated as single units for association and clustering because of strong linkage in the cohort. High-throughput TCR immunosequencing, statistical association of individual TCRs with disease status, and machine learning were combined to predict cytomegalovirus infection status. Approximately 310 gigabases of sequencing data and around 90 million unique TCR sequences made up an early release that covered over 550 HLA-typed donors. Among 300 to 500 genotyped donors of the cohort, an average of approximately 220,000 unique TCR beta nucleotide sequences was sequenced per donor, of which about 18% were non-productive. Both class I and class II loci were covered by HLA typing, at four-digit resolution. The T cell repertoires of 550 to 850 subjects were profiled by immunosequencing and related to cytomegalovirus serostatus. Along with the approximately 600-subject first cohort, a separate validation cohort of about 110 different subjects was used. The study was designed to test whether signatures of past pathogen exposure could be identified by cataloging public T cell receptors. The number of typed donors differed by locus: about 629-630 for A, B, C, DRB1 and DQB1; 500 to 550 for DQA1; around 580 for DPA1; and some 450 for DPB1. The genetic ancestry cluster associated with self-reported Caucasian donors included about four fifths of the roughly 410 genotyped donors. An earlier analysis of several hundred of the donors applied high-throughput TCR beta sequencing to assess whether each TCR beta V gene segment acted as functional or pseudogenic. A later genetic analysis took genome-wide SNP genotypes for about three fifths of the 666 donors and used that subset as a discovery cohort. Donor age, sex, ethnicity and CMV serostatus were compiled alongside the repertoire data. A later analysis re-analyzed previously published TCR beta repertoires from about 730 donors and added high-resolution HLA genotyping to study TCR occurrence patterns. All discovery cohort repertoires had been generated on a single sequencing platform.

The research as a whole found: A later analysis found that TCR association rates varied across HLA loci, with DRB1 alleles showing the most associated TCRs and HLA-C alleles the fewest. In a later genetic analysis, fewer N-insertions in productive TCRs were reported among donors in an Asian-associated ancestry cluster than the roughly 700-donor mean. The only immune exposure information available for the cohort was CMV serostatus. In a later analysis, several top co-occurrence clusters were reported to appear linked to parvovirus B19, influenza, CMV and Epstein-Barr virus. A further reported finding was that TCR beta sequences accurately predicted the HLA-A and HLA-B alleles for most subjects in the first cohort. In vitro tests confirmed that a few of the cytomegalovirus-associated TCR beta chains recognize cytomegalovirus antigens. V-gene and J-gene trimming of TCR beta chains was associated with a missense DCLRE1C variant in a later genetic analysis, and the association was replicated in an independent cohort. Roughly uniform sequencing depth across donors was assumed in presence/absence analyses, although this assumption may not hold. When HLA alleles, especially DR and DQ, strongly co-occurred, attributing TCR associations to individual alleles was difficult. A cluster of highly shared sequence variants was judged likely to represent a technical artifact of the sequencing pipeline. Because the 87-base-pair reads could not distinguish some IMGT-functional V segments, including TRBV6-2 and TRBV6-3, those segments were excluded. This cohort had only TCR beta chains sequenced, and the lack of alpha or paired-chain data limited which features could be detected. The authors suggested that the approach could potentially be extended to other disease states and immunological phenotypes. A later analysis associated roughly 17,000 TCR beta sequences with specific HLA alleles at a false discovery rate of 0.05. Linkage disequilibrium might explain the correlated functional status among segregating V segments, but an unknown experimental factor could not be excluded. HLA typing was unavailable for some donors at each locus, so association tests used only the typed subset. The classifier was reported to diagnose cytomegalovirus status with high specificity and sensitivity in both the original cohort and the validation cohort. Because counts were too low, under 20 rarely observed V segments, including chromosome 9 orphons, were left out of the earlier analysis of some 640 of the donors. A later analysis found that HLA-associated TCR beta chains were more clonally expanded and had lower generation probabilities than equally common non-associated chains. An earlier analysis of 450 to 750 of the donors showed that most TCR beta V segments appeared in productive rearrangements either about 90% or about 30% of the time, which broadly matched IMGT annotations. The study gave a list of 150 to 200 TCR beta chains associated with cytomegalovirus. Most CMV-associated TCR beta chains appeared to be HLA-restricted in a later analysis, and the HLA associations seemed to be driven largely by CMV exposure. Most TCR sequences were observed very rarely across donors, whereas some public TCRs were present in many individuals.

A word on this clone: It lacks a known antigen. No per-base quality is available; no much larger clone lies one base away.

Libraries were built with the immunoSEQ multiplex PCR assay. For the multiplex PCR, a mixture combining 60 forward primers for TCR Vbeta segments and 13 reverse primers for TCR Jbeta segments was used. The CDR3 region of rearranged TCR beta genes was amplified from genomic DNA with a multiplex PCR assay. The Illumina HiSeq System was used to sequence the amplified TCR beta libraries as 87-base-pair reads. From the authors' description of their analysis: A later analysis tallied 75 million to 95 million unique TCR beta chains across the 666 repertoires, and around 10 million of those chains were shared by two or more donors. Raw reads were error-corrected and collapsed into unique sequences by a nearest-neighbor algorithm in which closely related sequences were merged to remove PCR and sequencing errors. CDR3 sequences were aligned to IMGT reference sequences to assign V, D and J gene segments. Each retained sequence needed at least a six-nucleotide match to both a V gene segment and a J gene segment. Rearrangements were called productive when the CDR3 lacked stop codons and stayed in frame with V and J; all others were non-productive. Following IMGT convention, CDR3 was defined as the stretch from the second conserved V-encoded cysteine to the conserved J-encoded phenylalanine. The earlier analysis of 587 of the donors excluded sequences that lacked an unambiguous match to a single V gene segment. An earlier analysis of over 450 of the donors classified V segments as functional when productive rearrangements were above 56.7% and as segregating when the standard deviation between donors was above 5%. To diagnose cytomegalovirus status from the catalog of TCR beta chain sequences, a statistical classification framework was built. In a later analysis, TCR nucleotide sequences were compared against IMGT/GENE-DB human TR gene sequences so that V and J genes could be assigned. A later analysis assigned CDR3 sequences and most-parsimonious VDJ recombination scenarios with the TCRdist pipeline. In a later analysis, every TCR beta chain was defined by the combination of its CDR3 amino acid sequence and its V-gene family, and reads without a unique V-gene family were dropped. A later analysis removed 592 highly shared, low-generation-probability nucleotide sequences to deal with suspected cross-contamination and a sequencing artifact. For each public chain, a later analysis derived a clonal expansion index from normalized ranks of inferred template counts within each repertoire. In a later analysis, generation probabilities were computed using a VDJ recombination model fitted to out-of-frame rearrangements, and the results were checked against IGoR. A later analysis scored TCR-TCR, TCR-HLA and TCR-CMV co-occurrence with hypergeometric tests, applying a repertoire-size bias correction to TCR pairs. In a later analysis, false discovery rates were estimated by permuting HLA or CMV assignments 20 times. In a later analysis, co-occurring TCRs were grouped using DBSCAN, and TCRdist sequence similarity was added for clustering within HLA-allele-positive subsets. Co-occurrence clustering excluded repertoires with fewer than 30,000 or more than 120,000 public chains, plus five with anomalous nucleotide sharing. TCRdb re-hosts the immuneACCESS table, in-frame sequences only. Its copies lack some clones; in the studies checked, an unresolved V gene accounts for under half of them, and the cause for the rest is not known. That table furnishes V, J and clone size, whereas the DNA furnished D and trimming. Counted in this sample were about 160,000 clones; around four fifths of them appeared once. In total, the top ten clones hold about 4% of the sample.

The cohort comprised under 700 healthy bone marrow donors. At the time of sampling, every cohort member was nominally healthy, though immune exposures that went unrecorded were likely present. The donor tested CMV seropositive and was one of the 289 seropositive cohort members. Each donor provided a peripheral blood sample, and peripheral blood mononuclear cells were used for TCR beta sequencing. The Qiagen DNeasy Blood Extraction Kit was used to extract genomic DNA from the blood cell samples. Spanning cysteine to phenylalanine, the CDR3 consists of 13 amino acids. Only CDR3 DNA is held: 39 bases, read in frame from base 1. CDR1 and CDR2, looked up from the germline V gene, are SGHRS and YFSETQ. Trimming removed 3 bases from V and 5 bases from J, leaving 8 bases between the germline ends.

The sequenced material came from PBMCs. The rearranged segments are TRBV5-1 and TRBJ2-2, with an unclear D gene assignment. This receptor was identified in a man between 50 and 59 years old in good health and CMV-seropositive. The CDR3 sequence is CASSYQLTGELFF. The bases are TGCGCCAGCAGCTACCAACTGACCGGGGAGCTGTTTTTT.